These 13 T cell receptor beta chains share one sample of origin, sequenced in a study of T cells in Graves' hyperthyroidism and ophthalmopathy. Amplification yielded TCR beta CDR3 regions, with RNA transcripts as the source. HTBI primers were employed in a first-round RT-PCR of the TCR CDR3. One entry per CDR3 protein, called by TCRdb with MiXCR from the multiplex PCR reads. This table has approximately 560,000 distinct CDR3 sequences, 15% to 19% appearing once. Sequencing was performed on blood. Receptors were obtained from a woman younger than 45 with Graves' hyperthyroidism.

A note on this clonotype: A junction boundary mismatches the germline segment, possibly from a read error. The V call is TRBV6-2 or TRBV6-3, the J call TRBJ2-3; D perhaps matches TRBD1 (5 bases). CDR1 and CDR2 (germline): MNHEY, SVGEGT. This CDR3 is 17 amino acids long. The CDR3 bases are TGTGCCGGCAGTTACACACCACAGGCGATCGGTCCAGATATGCAGTATTTT. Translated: CAGSYTPQAIGPDMQYF.

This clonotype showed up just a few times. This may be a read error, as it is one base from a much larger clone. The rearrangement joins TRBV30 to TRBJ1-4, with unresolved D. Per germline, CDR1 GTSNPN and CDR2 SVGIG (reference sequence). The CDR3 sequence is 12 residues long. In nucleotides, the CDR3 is TGTGCCCGGAGTCAAGGCGCCGAAAAACTGTTTTTT. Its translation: CARSQGAEKLFF.

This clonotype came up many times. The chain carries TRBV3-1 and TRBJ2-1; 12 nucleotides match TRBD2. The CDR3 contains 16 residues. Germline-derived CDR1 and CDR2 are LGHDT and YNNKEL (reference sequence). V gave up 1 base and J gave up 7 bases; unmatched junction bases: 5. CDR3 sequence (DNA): TGTGCCAGCAGCCAAGTACTAGCGGGAGGTCAAAATGAGCAGTTCTTC. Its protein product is CASSQVLAGGQNEQFF.

CDR3 bases: TGCGCCAGCAGCCAATACGCGACTAGCGGGAGTTCCTACGAGCAGTACTTC. Its protein is CASSQYATSGSSYEQYF. This chain links TRBV4-3 with TRBJ2-7; 12 bases map to TRBD2. This CDR3 spans 17 amino acids. Trimming removed 2 bases from V and 1 base from J; junction bases left unmatched: 6. Germline loops: CDR1 LGHNA, CDR2 YSLEER.

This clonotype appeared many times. CDR3 bases: TGTGCCAGCACCCAGACTAGCGGGAGAACCGAGCAGTTCTTC. This sequence encodes CASTQTSGRTEQFF. The rearrangement joins TRBV28 to TRBJ2-1, with 12 nucleotides matching TRBD2. V lost 7 bases to trimming and J lost 10 bases; unmatched junction nucleotides: 8. Per germline, CDR1 MDHEN and CDR2 SYDVKM. The CDR3 runs 14 residues.

The CDR3 loop is CSASILADYNEQFF. The CDR3 region has the DNA TGCAGTGCTAGTATACTAGCGGATTACAATGAGCAGTTCTTC. The rearrangement links TRBV20-1 to TRBJ2-1; 8 bases are a match to TRBD2. The CDR3 is made up of 14 amino acids. Germline V gene data show CDR1 as DFQATT and CDR2 as SNEGSKA (reference sequence). V shed 3 bases, J shed 4 bases, and the junction held 5 bases outside the gene matches.

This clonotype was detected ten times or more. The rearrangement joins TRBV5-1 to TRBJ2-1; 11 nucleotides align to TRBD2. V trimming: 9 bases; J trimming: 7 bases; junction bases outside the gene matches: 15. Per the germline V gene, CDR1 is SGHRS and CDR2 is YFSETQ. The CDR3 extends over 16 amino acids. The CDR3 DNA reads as TGCGCCACTTCACCCGACCTAGCGGGAGGAAGGAATGAGCAGTTCTTC. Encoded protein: CATSPDLAGGRNEQFF.

The CDR3 nucleotides are TGTGCCAGCAGATCGGGACTAGCGGGAGGCCGGTTGGAGGGGGAGCAGTACTTC. It yields the protein CASRSGLAGGRLEGEQYF. The chain has TRBV5-4 and TRBJ2-7; 15 bases fit TRBD2. Trimming at V came to 5 bases and at J to 7 bases, leaving 16 bases not matched to a gene. CDR3 length: 18 amino acids. The germline V gene encodes CDR1 SGHNT and CDR2 YYREEE (reference sequence). The full variable domain, completed using reference TRBV5-4 and TRBJ2-7, is ETGVTQSPTHLIKTRGQQVTLRCSSQSGHNTVSWYQQALGQGPQFIFQYYREEENGRGNFPPRFSGLQFPNYSSELNVNALELDDSALYLCASRSGLAGGRLEGEQYFGPGTRLTVT.

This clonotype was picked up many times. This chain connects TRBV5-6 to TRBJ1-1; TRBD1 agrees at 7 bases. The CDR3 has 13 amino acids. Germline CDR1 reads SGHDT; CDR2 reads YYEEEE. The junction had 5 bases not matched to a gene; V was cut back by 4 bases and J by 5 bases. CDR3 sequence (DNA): TGTGCCAGCAGCGGGACAGCGGGAACTGAAGCTTTCTTT. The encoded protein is CASSGTAGTEAFF.

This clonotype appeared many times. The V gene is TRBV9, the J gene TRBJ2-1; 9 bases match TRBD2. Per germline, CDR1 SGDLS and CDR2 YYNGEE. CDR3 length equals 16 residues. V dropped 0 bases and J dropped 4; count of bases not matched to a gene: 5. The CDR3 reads CASSVEVAGVYNEQFF. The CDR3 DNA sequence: TGTGCCAGCAGCGTAGAGGTAGCGGGGGTGTACAATGAGCAGTTCTTC.

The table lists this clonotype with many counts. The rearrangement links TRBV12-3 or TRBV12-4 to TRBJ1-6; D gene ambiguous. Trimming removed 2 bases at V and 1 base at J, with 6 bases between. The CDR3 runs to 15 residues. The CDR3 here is CASSLKRSYNSPLHF. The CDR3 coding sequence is TGTGCCAGCAGTTTAAAGCGGTCCTATAATTCACCCCTCCACTTT.

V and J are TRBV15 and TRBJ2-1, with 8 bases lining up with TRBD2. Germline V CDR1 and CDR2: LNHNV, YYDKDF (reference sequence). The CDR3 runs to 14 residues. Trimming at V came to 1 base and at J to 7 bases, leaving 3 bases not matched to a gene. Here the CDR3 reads CATSRVQRGNEQFF. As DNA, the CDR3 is TGTGCCACCAGCAGAGTCCAGCGGGGGAATGAGCAGTTCTTC.

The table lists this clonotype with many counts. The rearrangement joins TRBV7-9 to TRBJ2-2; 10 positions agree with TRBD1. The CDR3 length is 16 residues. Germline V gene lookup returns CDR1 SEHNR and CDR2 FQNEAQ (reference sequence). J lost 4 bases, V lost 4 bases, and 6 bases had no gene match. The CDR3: CASSSRDRGRTGELFF. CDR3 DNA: TGTGCCAGCAGCTCCCGGGACAGGGGTCGCACCGGGGAGCTGTTTTTT. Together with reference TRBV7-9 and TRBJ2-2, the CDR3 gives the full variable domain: DTGVSQNPRHKITKRGQNVTFRCDPISEHNRLYWYRQTLGQGPEFLTYFQNEAQLEKSRLLSDRFSAERPKGSFSTLEIQRTEQGDSAMYLCASSSRDRGRTGELFFGEGSRLTVL.